This TCR beta chain derives from a study of tumor-infiltrating lymphocytes in oesophageal squamous cell carcinoma. TCRdb called the PCR reads again in MiXCR, with one record for every CDR3 protein. The table includes under 20,000 distinct CDR3 sequences, over 40% detected once. Germline V CDR1 and CDR2: MNHNS, SASEGT. V was clipped by 5 bases and J by 7 bases, with 18 bases between them. This CDR3 region has 14 residues. Ten or more counts support this clonotype. One base away lies a much larger clone, so this may be a sequencing read error. Sequences were obtained from normal esophageal tissue next to the tumor. V usage is TRBV6-1 and J usage is TRBJ2-7; D call uncertain. This sequence was found in a male donor with esophageal squamous cell carcinoma. The DNA for the CDR3 is TGTGCCAGCAGTTCCGTGACGGAATACAATGAGCAGTACTTC. Protein: CASSSVTEYNEQYF.